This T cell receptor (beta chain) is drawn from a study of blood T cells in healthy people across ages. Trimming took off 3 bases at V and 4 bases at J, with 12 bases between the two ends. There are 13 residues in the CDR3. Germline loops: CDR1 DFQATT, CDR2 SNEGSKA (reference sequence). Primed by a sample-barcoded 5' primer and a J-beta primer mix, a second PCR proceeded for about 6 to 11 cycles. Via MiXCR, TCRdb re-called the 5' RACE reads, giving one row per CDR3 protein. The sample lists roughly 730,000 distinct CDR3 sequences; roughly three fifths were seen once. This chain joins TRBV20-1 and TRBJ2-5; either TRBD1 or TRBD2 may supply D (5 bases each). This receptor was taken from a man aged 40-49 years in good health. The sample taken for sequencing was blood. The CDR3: CSASPGPSETQYF. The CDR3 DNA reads TGCAGTGCTAGCCCGGGACCCTCAGAGACCCAGTACTTC.